This TCR beta chain originates from a study of shared clonotypes between healthy human individuals. Study information: Each donor had three CD4 naive, three CD4 memory, two CD8 naive and one CD8 memory plate. Study outcomes and limitations: Approximately 4.9% of naive CD4 clonotypes were shared across several donors. Compared with memory subsets, naive subsets generally had larger estimated richness.

Only CD45RO-negative cells positively selected for CCR7 counted as naive CD8 cells, so terminally differentiated effector memory CD45RA+ cells were excluded. The donors, all of them Caucasian adults, lived in Nashville, Tennessee. Comments on this clone: Its antigen is unknown.

The data were produced by immunoSEQ multiplex PCR, yet TCRdb's version contains in-frame clones alone and is incomplete. The sample contains roughly 1,800,000 clones, about 94% of which appear only once. The sequence was collected from a man aged 18 to 29 in good health. The sample taken for sequencing was naive CD8+ T cells sorted from blood.

The CDR3: CASSVDGFIASEQYF. DNA for the CDR3: TGTGCCAGCAGCGTAGATGGCTTCATTGCGTCCGAGCAGTACTTC. V is TRBV9 and J is TRBJ2-7; D gene uncertain. The CDR3 is made up of 15 amino acids. The V gene's germline CDR1 is SGDLS and CDR2 YYNGEE. Trimming pared 0 bases from V and 6 bases from J, leaving 16 bases between.